One sample yielded the 21 T cell receptor beta chains listed below, sequenced in a study of regulatory T cells in long-lasting Graves disease. Sample time point: newly diagnosed GD, antithyroid drugs for less than 3 months. There was RNA extracted from PBMCs, and the TCR library was made from it. To make TCR beta libraries, researchers used iRepertoire HTBI primers and Arm-PCR of CDR3 regions. TCRdb analysed the multiplex PCR reads with MiXCR anew, one entry per CDR3 protein. The table has about 470,000 distinct CDR3 sequences, 15% to 20% seen once. These same data were also listed under a study on T cells in Graves' hyperthyroidism and ophthalmopathy.

Sequenced material: peripheral blood mononuclear cells (PBMCs), taken at new diagnosis, from a patient treated with antithyroid drugs. Receptor source: a middle-aged man with Graves disease.

This clonotype was observed many times. The J gene is TRBJ1-1, the V gene TRBV7-6; maybe TRBD1 (5 bases). Germline CDR1 is SGHVS and CDR2 is FNYEAQ. The CDR3 extends over 15 amino acids. V was trimmed by 5 bases and J by 3 bases, leaving 16 bases between them. The DNA of the CDR3 is TGTGCCAGCAGCCAAACCCAGGGCGAGGACACTGAAGCTTTCTTT. Residues: CASSQTQGEDTEAFF.

The table lists this clonotype with many counts. The chain links TRBV6-5 to TRBJ2-1; TRBD1 aligns across 9 bases. Per the germline V gene, CDR1 is MNHEY and CDR2 is SVGAGI. This CDR3 spans 16 amino acids. V dropped 1 base and J dropped 6; count of bases not matched to a gene: 7. The DNA for the CDR3 is TGTGCCAGCAGTTACTTGCCGGGACAGGGAAGCAATGAGCAGTTCTTC. Amino acids: CASSYLPGQGSNEQFF.

In its sample, this clonotype was seen many times. V is TRBV3-1 and J is TRBJ2-7; D could derive from TRBD1 or TRBD2 (5 bases each). The CDR3 sequence is 14 residues long. Germline V gives CDR1 LGHDT, CDR2 YNNKEL (reference sequence). With 5 bases removed from V and 3 bases from J, the gap between germline ends came to 14 bases. CDR3 nucleotides: TGTGCCAGCAGCGGGGACCAAGAAAACTACGAGCAGTACTTC. This translates into CASSGDQENYEQYF.

This clonotype occurred many times. This chain links TRBV5-1 with TRBJ2-7, with 11 bases that match TRBD1. The CDR3 covers 14 residues. Unmatched junction bases numbered 5, after V lost 4 bases and J lost 5 bases. Germline V lookup: CDR1 SGHRS, CDR2 YFSETQ. The CDR3 DNA reads as TGCGCCAGCAGCCTCCGGGACAGGGGGAACGAGCAGTACTTC. This translates into CASSLRDRGNEQYF.

J is TRBJ1-2 and V is TRBV3-1; possible D gene TRBD1, 5 bases. The V gene lost 1 base and the J gene lost 8 bases, with 11 bases spanning the gap. CDR3 length: 13 residues. Per germline, CDR1 LGHDT and CDR2 YNNKEL (reference sequence). The chain's CDR3 is CASSQAGGAGYTF. The CDR3, as DNA: TGTGCCAGCAGCCAAGCGGGTGGGGCCGGCTACACCTTC.

This clonotype was recorded at least ten times. The chain combines TRBV7-3 with TRBJ1-2, with a possible D match to TRBD1 (6 bases). The CDR3 covers 15 residues. The germline V gene encodes CDR1 SGHTA and CDR2 FQGTGA. With 5 bases removed from V and 4 bases from J, the gap between germline ends came to 17 bases. CDR3 residues: CASSPNPGQPYGYTF. Written as DNA, the CDR3 is TGTGCCAGCAGCCCCAACCCTGGACAGCCCTATGGCTACACCTTC.

The CDR3 DNA is TGCAGTGCTAGAGACATGAACACCATATATTTT. Its protein is CSARDMNTIYF. This sequence joins TRBV20-1 and TRBJ1-3; D remains unclear. V was trimmed by 0 bases and J by 7 bases, leaving 4 bases between them. This CDR3 contains 11 residues. Germline V lookup: CDR1 DFQATT, CDR2 SNEGSKA (reference sequence).

The sample holds many counts of this clonotype. This chain uses TRBV28 with TRBJ2-5, with 9 bases identical to TRBD1. Unmatched junction bases numbered 7, after V lost 6 bases and J lost 5 bases. CDR1 is MDHEN and CDR2 is SYDVKM in the germline V gene. This CDR3 contains 14 residues. CDR3 protein: CASRGDRVAETQYF. The DNA for the CDR3 is TGTGCCAGCAGGGGGGACAGGGTCGCGGAGACCCAGTACTTC.

The V call is TRBV27, the J call TRBJ1-5; unclear D gene. The V and J ends lost 4 bases and 6 bases respectively, with 22 bases between them. Germline V lookup: CDR1 MNHEY, CDR2 SMNVEV (reference sequence). The CDR3 has 17 amino acids. Written as DNA, the CDR3 is TGTGCCAGCAGTTCCTCACTATCTCGGGATAAGGGTCAGCCCCAGCATTTT. Translated: CASSSSLSRDKGQPQHF.

This clonotype was recorded a few times. The V and J genes are TRBV19 and TRBJ1-4; the D gene is possibly TRBD1 (5 bases). V was pared by 10 bases and J by 8 bases, with 14 bases between. The germline CDR1 and CDR2 sequences are LNHDA and SQIVND (reference sequence). There are 12 residues in the CDR3. CDR3 amino acids: CATGREVEKLFF. CDR3 nucleotides: TGTGCCACCGGCAGGGAAGTGGAAAAACTGTTTTTT.

The chain combines TRBV30 with TRBJ2-3, with 15 bases identical to TRBD2. The CDR3 spans 16 residues. The germline CDR1 and CDR2 sequences are GTSNPN and SVGIG (reference sequence). V was clipped by 3 bases and J by 4 bases; unmatched bases: 5. DNA for the CDR3: TGTGCCTGGAGCCACGGACTAGCGGGAGGGCCAGATACGCAGTATTTT. Protein: CAWSHGLAGGPDTQYF.

The V gene is TRBV7-2, the J gene TRBJ1-2, with 10 bases lining up with TRBD1. The V gene end was trimmed by 4 bases and the J gene end by 6 bases; junction bases not matched to a gene: 11. Per germline, CDR1 SGHTA and CDR2 FQGNSA. CDR3 length equals 16 residues. In nucleotides, the CDR3 is TGTGCCAGCAGCTCGTCCCCCGGGACAGGGGTCCATGGCTACACCTTC. It is translated as CASSSSPGTGVHGYTF.

This clonotype was seen repeatedly, ten times or more. This chain joins TRBV2 and TRBJ2-3; tentative D call: TRBD2 (6 bases). With 8 bases removed from V and 2 bases from J, the gap between germline ends came to 14 bases. CDR1 and CDR2 from the germline V gene are SNHLY and FYNNEI. The CDR3 consists of 14 residues. CDR3 amino acids: CASGAGRSTDTQYF. As DNA, the CDR3 is TGTGCCAGCGGAGCGGGCCGCTCCACAGATACGCAGTATTTT.

This clonotype was seen ten or more times. The chain couples TRBV6-2 or TRBV6-3 to TRBJ2-7; 9 bases are a match to TRBD1. CDR3 length: 14 residues. Germline CDR1 MNHEY, CDR2 SVGEGT. V lost 8 bases, J lost 3 bases, and 8 bases stayed unmatched. The CDR3 nucleotides are TGTGCCAGCTCCCGCGGACAGGGGTTCTACGAGCAGTACTTC. Its protein product is CASSRGQGFYEQYF.

This clonotype was observed at least ten times. The chain combines TRBV30 with TRBJ1-5, with 8 bases aligning to TRBD1. CDR3 size: 15 residues. With 2 bases clipped from V and 4 bases from J, the junction kept 7 bases outside the gene matches. The germline gives CDR1 GTSNPN, CDR2 SVGIG (reference sequence). CDR3 sequence reads: CAWSRTGPLNQPQHF. In nucleotides, the CDR3 is TGTGCCTGGAGTAGGACAGGGCCGTTAAATCAGCCCCAGCATTTT. Variable domain in full (rest from reference TRBV30 and TRBJ1-5): SQTIHQWPATLVQPVGSPLSLECTVEGTSNPNLYWYRQAAGRGLQLLFYSVGIGQISSEVPQNLSASRPQDRQFILSSKKLLLSDSGFYLCAWSRTGPLNQPQHFGDGTRLSIL.

The sample holds a few counts of this clonotype. The chain has TRBV20-1 and TRBJ2-7; 13 nucleotides agree with TRBD2. Germline CDR1 is DFQATT and CDR2 is SNEGSKA (reference sequence). The CDR3 has 14 residues. V dropped 8 bases and J dropped 5; count of bases not matched to a gene: 9. The CDR3 DNA reads TGCAGTTCCCATGGACTAGCGGGAGACCACGAGCAGTACTTC. This sequence encodes CSSHGLAGDHEQYF.

This clonotype was detected ten times or more. This chain connects TRBV28 to TRBJ2-1; D possibly uses TRBD1 or TRBD2 (5 bases each). V dropped 6 bases and J dropped 1 base, with 13 bases sitting between them. Germline V lookup: CDR1 MDHEN, CDR2 SYDVKM. The CDR3 totals 15 residues. CDR3 sequence (DNA): TGTGCCAGCAGCCGGGACGAATCATCCTACAATGAGCAGTTCTTC. It translates to CASSRDESSYNEQFF.

The chain is built from TRBV5-8 and TRBJ1-5, with 9 bases aligning to TRBD1. The CDR3 runs to 15 residues. Germline lookup yields CDR1 SGHTS and CDR2 YDEGEE. The junction had 7 bases not matched to a gene; V was cut back by 2 bases and J by 7 bases. CDR3 coding DNA: TGTGCCAGCAGCTTTGGGGACAGGGTGACGCAGCCCCAGCATTTT. This translates into CASSFGDRVTQPQHF.

This clonotype was detected ten times or more. The chain combines TRBV10-1 with TRBJ2-5, with TRBD2 as a possible D gene (5 bases). The CDR3 consists of 14 residues. Germline V gene lookup returns CDR1 WNHNN and CDR2 SYGVQD (reference sequence). Deletions cut 1 base from V and 7 bases from J, with 13 bases between. The CDR3 sequence: CASSEFTLEGTQYF. The CDR3 bases are TGCGCCAGCAGTGAGTTCACTCTCGAGGGGACCCAGTACTTC.

This rearrangement joins TRBV7-2 to TRBJ2-6; D gene uncertain. Trimming took off 5 bases at V and 0 bases at J, with 14 bases between the two ends. The germline CDR1 and CDR2 sequences are SGHTA and FQGNSA. The CDR3 runs to 17 residues. CDR3 DNA sequence: TGTGCCAGCAGCCCCCGCGGTCGTACCTCTGGGGCCAACGTCCTGACTTTC. This codes for CASSPRGRTSGANVLTF.

This clonotype showed up just a few times. The rearrangement uses TRBV14 and TRBJ2-1; the match to TRBD2 covers 11 bases. The CDR3 spans 20 residues. Germline V lookup: CDR1 SGHDN, CDR2 FVKESK. Germline trimming cut 0 bases from V and 0 bases from J; bases unmatched to any gene: 10. CDR3 sequence: CASSQEGLAAGVTSYNEQFF. The CDR3 DNA sequence: TGTGCCAGCAGCCAAGAGGGACTAGCGGCCGGTGTGACCTCCTACAATGAGCAGTTCTTC.